These T cell receptor beta chains were read from a single sample in a study of cytomegalovirus exposure and HLA in healthy donors. Produced via immunoSEQ multiplex PCR; TCRdb's table is partial and in-frame only. Of fewer than 150,000 clones listed, over 75% are singletons. The specimen sequenced was PBMCs. The receptors were sampled from a female donor in good health and CMV-seronegative. CDR3s include the opening cysteine and the closing phenylalanine or tryptophan. A D gene is named only where the DNA matches it firmly. Part of the rows lack a size; the others show once, few, many or a class for expanded clones.

CDR3 length | D gene | clone size | J gene | V gene | CDR3 protein | CDR3 DNA
15 | . | once | TRBJ2-7 | TRBV2 | CASSVGQPSSYEQYF | TGTGCCAGCAGTGTAGGACAGCCTAGCTCCTACGAGCAGTACTTC
16 | . | . | TRBJ2-2 | TRBV7-7 | CASSLGVWVGAGELFF | TGTGCCAGCAGCTTAGGTGTCTGGGTTGGAGCCGGGGAGCTGTTTTTT
16 | TRBD1 | . | TRBJ2-1 | TRBV6-9 | CASSAHRDRGYNEQFF | TGTGCCAGCAGTGCGCACCGGGACAGAGGATACAATGAGCAGTTCTTC
14 | TRBD1 | few | TRBJ1-1 | TRBV7-6 | CASSPGQDNTEAFF | TGTGCCAGCAGCCCGGGACAGGACAACACTGAAGCTTTCTTT
17 | . | . | TRBJ2-5 | TRBV28 | CASSQPKQGGYQETQYF | TGTGCCAGCAGTCAACCGAAACAGGGAGGGTACCAAGAGACCCAGTACTTC
13 | TRBD1 | . | TRBJ2-7 | TRBV27 | CATADRSPYEQYF | TGTGCCACCGCGGACAGGTCCCCCTACGAGCAGTACTTC
15 | . | . | TRBJ2-7 | TRBV10-2 | CASSVTPRTAYEQYF | TGCGCCAGCAGCGTCACCCCCAGGACAGCCTACGAGCAGTACTTC
15 | . | . | TRBJ2-1 | TRBV7-3 | CASSFGGNGDNEQFF | TGTGCCAGCAGCTTCGGGGGAAATGGGGACAATGAGCAGTTCTTC
19 | TRBD1 | . | TRBJ2-7 | TRBV5-1 | CASSLGGMRKDRGMGEQYF | TGCGCCAGCAGCTTAGGGGGTATGCGGAAGGACAGGGGCATGGGCGAGCAGTACTTC
13 | TRBD2 | . | TRBJ2-1 | TRBV2 | CASRGLANNEQFF | TGTGCCAGCAGAGGACTAGCCAACAATGAGCAGTTCTTC
15 | . | few | TRBJ1-5 | TRBV6-4 | CASSVGTGGNQPQHF | TGTGCCAGCAGTGTAGGGACGGGGGGCAATCAGCCCCAGCATTTT
13 | . | once | TRBJ2-2 | TRBV7-9 | CASSSIDTGELFF | TGTGCCAGCAGCTCCATTGACACCGGGGAGCTGTTTTTT
13 | . | . | TRBJ2-7 | TRBV7-8 | CASSRGSSYEQYF | TGTGCCAGCAGCAGGGGGAGCTCCTACGAGCAGTACTTC
17 | TRBD2 | . | TRBJ2-3 | TRBV30 | CAWSSSGRVGGTDTQYF | TGTGCCTGGAGTTCCAGCGGGAGAGTTGGTGGCACAGATACGCAGTATTTT
15 | TRBD1 | once | TRBJ2-2 | TRBV6-5 | CASSTRDRDPGELFF | TGTGCCAGCAGTACCAGGGACAGAGACCCCGGGGAGCTGTTTTTT
15 | . | . | TRBJ2-2 | TRBV11-2 | CASSGTQGFTGELFF | TGTGCCAGCAGCGGAACACAGGGATTCACCGGGGAGCTGTTTTTT
14 | . | . | TRBJ1-1 | TRBV7-9 | CASRPGQTTRQAFF | TGTGCCAGCAGACCTGGACAAACCACCCGGCAAGCTTTCTTT
15 | . | few | TRBJ2-2 | TRBV28 | CASSPNKRRTGELFF | TGTGCCAGCAGTCCAAACAAACGGAGGACCGGGGAGCTGTTTTTT
18 | . | once | TRBJ2-2 | TRBV19 | CASSRRWEGHRNTGELFF | TGTGCCAGTAGTCGGCGGTGGGAGGGACATAGGAACACCGGGGAGCTGTTTTTT
13 | . | . | TRBJ2-7 | TRBV6-5 | CASRVTGDGSLYF | TGTGCCAGCAGAGTTACGGGGGACGGCTCTCTGTACTTC
16 | TRBD2 | . | TRBJ2-2 | TRBV30 | CASQRRGRLTEGELFF | TGTGCCTCCCAGAGGCGCGGGAGGCTAACAGAGGGGGAGCTGTTTTTT
15 | . | . | TRBJ2-1 | TRBV5-4 | CASSPGGSSYNEQFF | TGTGCCAGCAGCCCCGGAGGGAGCTCCTACAATGAGCAGTTCTTC
15 | TRBD1 | . | TRBJ1-2 | TRBV27 | CASSLSGQRTYGYTF | TGTGCCAGCAGTTTATCGGGACAGAGGACCTATGGCTACACCTTC
15 | TRBD2 | . | TRBJ2-7 | TRBV7-6 | CASSSTGTREYEQYF | TGTGCCAGCAGCTCCACCGGGACTAGGGAGTACGAGCAGTACTTC
16 | TRBD1 | . | TRBJ2-2 | TRBV5-6 | CASSAPGQGYTGELFF | TGTGCCAGCAGCGCCCCGGGACAGGGTTACACCGGGGAGCTGTTTTTT
11 | . | . | TRBJ2-3 | TRBV29-1 | CSVTSLDTQYF | TGCAGCGTCACTAGCTTGGATACGCAGTATTTT
15 | TRBD1 | . | TRBJ1-1 | TRBV27 | CASRTRQGRDTEAFF | TGTGCCAGCAGAACGAGACAGGGAAGAGACACTGAAGCTTTCTTT
16 | . | . | TRBJ2-2 | TRBV6-5 | CASSSPGSANTGELFF | TGTGCCAGCAGTTCCCCCGGGTCGGCGAACACCGGGGAGCTGTTTTTT
13 | . | few | TRBJ2-1 | TRBV7-3 | CASSPPGVNEQFF | TGTGCCAGCAGCCCTCCAGGGGTCAATGAGCAGTTCTTC